This T cell receptor (beta chain) was captured by sequencing in a study of blood T cell repertoires in COVID-19. About the research overall: COVID-19 samples from acute and convalescent phases originated in the United States, Italy and Spain.

Germline CDR1 KGHSH, CDR2 LQKENI. Trimming took 3 bases from V and 16 from J; bases not matched to a gene: 9. The CDR3 runs 13 residues. The table came from immunoSEQ multiplex PCR; TCRdb's copy has only in-frame clones and leaves some out. Here the sample spans tens of thousands of clones, around 93% being singletons. The receptor was isolated from a man aged 50 to 60 with acute or convalescent COVID-19. The V and J genes are TRBV18 and TRBJ2-1; TRBD2 aligns across 10 bases. The sample consisted of peripheral blood. CDR3 residues: CASSPERLAGCFF. The CDR3 DNA is TGTGCCAGCTCACCTGAGAGACTAGCGGGTTGTTTCTTC.